Listed here is a single TCR beta chain. These data come from a study of blood T cell repertoires in COVID-19. Study background: From the United States, Italy and Spain came samples of acute and convalescent COVID-19. T cells, B-cell-depleted T cells, or PBMCs supplied cDNA or gDNA.

J lost 4 bases, V lost 4 bases, and 11 bases had no gene match. Germline V gene sequence: CDR1 MGHDK, CDR2 SYGVNS. CDR3 size: 17 residues. Source study methods: For nucleated cells, counts were estimated from reference gene primer amplification. The protocol was immunoSEQ multiplex PCR, while the TCRdb copy is restricted to in-frame clones and leaves out a portion. The V and J calls and the clone size are those of that table, but D and trimming were determined from the DNA. The table records 110,000 or so clones, about 80% of them present only once. J is TRBJ2-5 and V is TRBV25-1; 11 bases agree with TRBD2. The TCR originated in a woman aged 40 to 49 with acute or convalescent COVID-19. The specimen was peripheral blood. CDR3 loop: CASSGLLAGVYLETQYF. The CDR3 DNA is TGTGCCAGCAGTGGATTACTAGCGGGGGTATATTTAGAGACCCAGTACTTC.